Here is one TCR beta chain with its context. The sample comes from a study of shared clonotypes between healthy human individuals. The germline CDR1 and CDR2 sequences are SEHNR and FQNEAQ (reference sequence). V shed 3 bases and J 5 bases; nucleotides not matched to a gene: 7. The CDR3 contains 15 residues. DNA at 150 to 250 ng, approximately 30,000 T cell genomes, went into sorted-subset replicate PCRs. Sequencing was performed with immunoSEQ multiplex PCR; in TCRdb, only in-frame clones are kept and a portion is missing. The sample lists a few million clones, over 85% seen once, with about 0.39% in the top ten.

This receptor was obtained from a man between 18 and 35 years old in good health. Some clones in this sample may be carry-over from other donors' samples. Sample: naive CD4+ T cells from PBMCs. The subset denotes: CD45RA+ positively selected. V gene TRBV7-9 combines with J gene TRBJ2-4; TRBD1 aligns across 7 bases. The CDR3 nucleotides read TGTGCCAGCAGCTTCCAAGGGACAGTGGAAAACATTCAGTACTTC. Translated: CASSFQGTVENIQYF.